This TCR beta chain was sequenced during a study of human T cells and chemical hapten exposure. In TCRdb, the RACE reads were re-called with MiXCR into one record per CDR3 protein. The sample lists 80,000 to 100,000 distinct CDR3 sequences, 9.5% to 14% occurring once. Time point indicated: pre-sensitization, week 0. Treatment: therapeutic diphenylcyclopropenone sensitization with weekly scalp DPC. A word on this clonotype: Its specificity is unknown.

Study observations and caveats: Having alopecia, the donors may differ immunologically from healthy people.

This specimen consisted of whole blood, obtained in connection with sensitization to the hapten diphenylcyclopropenone (DPC). The sequence was collected from a woman aged 60 to 75 with alopecia areata. Some clones in this sample may be carry-over from other donors' samples.

CDR3 sequence reads: CASSKMEFQPQHF. The CDR3 nucleotides are TGTGCCAGTTCAAAAATGGAGTTTCAGCCCCAGCATTTT. The chain recombines TRBV19 with TRBJ1-5, with no clear D. The CDR3 runs 13 residues. Germline V CDR1 and CDR2: LNHDA, SQIVND (reference sequence). V was shortened by 8 bases and J by 6 bases, with 14 bases between the two germline ends.